This is a list of T cell receptor beta chains from one sample in a study of technical replicates of blood from a few donors. This table comes from immunoSEQ multiplex PCR, and its TCRdb copy is limited to in-frame clones, with some not included. The table shows 45,000 to 65,000 clones, with roughly 94% occurring only once. Sequenced input: T cells isolated from PBMCs. All receptors derive from a human donor in good health. Both conserved end residues are part of each CDR3. The D gene is left open where the match is weak. Clone size is stated in some rows and not others, as once, few, many or a class when expanded.

V: TRBV6-5
D: .
J: TRBJ2-7
size: .
CDR3: CASSYSRAGSYEQYF
DNA: TGTGCCAGCAGTTACTCAAGGGCGGGATCCTACGAGCAGTACTTC

V: TRBV18
D: TRBD1
J: TRBJ2-3
size: once
CDR3: CASSPTGVRDTDTQYF
DNA: TGTGCCAGCTCGCCTACAGGGGTGCGAGACACAGATACGCAGTATTTT

V: TRBV6-5
D: .
J: TRBJ1-5
size: .
CDR3: CASSYHAAGNQPQHF
DNA: TGTGCCAGCAGTTACCACGCAGCGGGCAATCAGCCCCAGCATTTT

V: TRBV5-1
D: TRBD2
J: TRBJ2-7
size: .
CDR3: CASSLDTPGGLAPEQYF
DNA: TGCGCCAGCAGCTTGGATACTCCGGGAGGGCTAGCTCCCGAGCAGTACTTC

V: TRBV5-1
D: .
J: TRBJ1-6
size: .
CDR3: CASSFVPGMDSPLHF
DNA: TGCGCCAGCAGCTTCGTCCCCGGGATGGATTCACCCCTCCACTTT

V: TRBV7-9
D: TRBD2
J: TRBJ2-4
size: .
CDR3: CASSLLADKNIQYF
DNA: TGTGCCAGCAGCCTACTAGCGGACAAAAACATTCAGTACTTC

V: TRBV7-9
D: .
J: TRBJ1-5
size: .
CDR3: CASSLGGQPQHF
DNA: TGTGCCAGCAGCTTAGGAGGTCAGCCCCAGCATTTT

V: TRBV7-9
D: .
J: TRBJ1-5
size: .
CDR3: CASSNSGLYSNQPQHF
DNA: TGTGCCAGCAGCAACTCGGGACTTTATAGCAATCAGCCCCAGCATTTT

V: TRBV7-3
D: .
J: TRBJ2-3
size: .
CDR3: CASSPRGGAGTDTQYF
DNA: TGTGCCAGCAGCCCGAGGGGGGGGGCTGGCACAGATACGCAGTATTTT

V: TRBV7-6
D: TRBD2
J: TRBJ2-5
size: .
CDR3: CASSLIAGGLETQYF
DNA: TGTGCCAGCAGCTTGATAGCGGGGGGGCTCGAGACCCAGTACTTC

V: TRBV5-4
D: .
J: TRBJ2-1
size: .
CDR3: CASSLGGSSYNEQFF
DNA: TGTGCCAGCAGCTTGGGCGGAAGCTCCTACAATGAGCAGTTCTTC

V: TRBV14
D: .
J: TRBJ2-7
size: .
CDR3: CASSQGALIALEQYF
DNA: TGTGCCAGCAGCCAAGGGGCACTTATTGCACTCGAGCAGTACTTC

V: TRBV28
D: .
J: TRBJ1-4
size: .
CDR3: CASSRSAQGNEKLFF
DNA: TGTGCCAGCAGTCGGTCGGCTCAGGGTAATGAAAAACTGTTTTTT

V: TRBV7-2
D: .
J: TRBJ1-1
size: .
CDR3: CASSLSSLYTEAFF
DNA: TGTGCCAGCAGCTTATCGAGTCTTTACACTGAAGCTTTCTTT

V: TRBV28
D: .
J: TRBJ1-1
size: .
CDR3: CASSLFRGEAFF
DNA: TGTGCCAGCAGTTTGTTCCGGGGTGAAGCTTTCTTT

V: TRBV5-6
D: .
J: TRBJ1-4
size: .
CDR3: CASRRIGEGSSGEKLFF
DNA: TGTGCCAGCAGGCGTATTGGAGAAGGGTCTAGCGGAGAAAAACTGTTTTTT

V: TRBV15
D: TRBD2
J: TRBJ2-5
size: .
CDR3: CATSRIGLADQETQYF
DNA: TGTGCCACCAGCAGGATTGGACTAGCGGACCAAGAGACCCAGTACTTC

V: TRBV11-2
D: TRBD1
J: TRBJ2-7
size: .
CDR3: CASRWRRSSGTGDYEQYF
DNA: TGTGCCAGCAGATGGAGGAGATCCTCTGGGACAGGGGATTACGAGCAGTACTTC

V: TRBV5-1
D: .
J: TRBJ1-2
size: .
CDR3: CASSLGYNYGYTF
DNA: TGCGCCAGCAGCTTGGGTTATAACTATGGCTACACCTTC

V: TRBV11-2
D: TRBD2
J: TRBJ2-1
size: .
CDR3: CASSLVTSGPDGDEQFF
DNA: TGTGCCAGCAGCTTAGTCACTAGCGGACCCGATGGCGATGAGCAGTTCTTC

V: TRBV29-1
D: .
J: TRBJ1-1
size: .
CDR3: CSVVGQPNTEAFF
DNA: TGCAGCGTTGTAGGACAGCCGAACACTGAAGCTTTCTTT

V: TRBV5-6
D: TRBD2
J: TRBJ2-7
size: .
CDR3: CASSRSGLAGNEQYF
DNA: TGTGCCAGCAGCCGCTCCGGACTAGCGGGGAACGAGCAGTACTTC

V: TRBV9
D: .
J: TRBJ2-6
size: .
CDR3: CASSVQNSTGPLRAGANVLTF
DNA: TGTGCCAGCAGCGTCCAGAACTCGACAGGCCCTTTGAGGGCTGGGGCCAACGTCCTGACTTTC

V: TRBV29-1
D: .
J: TRBJ2-1
size: .
CDR3: CSVVPDTYNEQFF
DNA: TGCAGCGTTGTTCCTGACACTTACAATGAGCAGTTCTTC

V: TRBV5-1
D: TRBD2
J: TRBJ2-2
size: .
CDR3: CASRYLAESGELFF
DNA: TGCGCCAGCAGGTATCTAGCGGAGTCCGGGGAGCTGTTTTTT

V: TRBV9
D: TRBD2
J: TRBJ2-1
size: .
CDR3: CASSVESGTSGLNEQFF
DNA: TGTGCCAGCAGCGTAGAATCGGGGACTAGCGGCCTAAATGAGCAGTTCTTC

V: TRBV10-2
D: TRBD1
J: TRBJ2-5
size: .
CDR3: CASSESFLRGQETQYF
DNA: TGCGCCAGCAGTGAGTCCTTCCTCAGGGGGCAGGAGACCCAGTACTTC

V: TRBV6-5
D: .
J: TRBJ2-2
size: .
CDR3: CASSVDQGFGELFF
DNA: TGTGCCAGCAGTGTCGACCAGGGATTCGGGGAGCTGTTTTTT

V: TRBV11-3
D: .
J: TRBJ1-1
size: .
CDR3: CASRPSRYTEAFF
DNA: TGTGCCAGCAGGCCGTCGAGGTACACTGAAGCTTTCTTT

V: TRBV7-9
D: TRBD1
J: TRBJ2-7
size: few
CDR3: CASSYYRGDEQYF
DNA: TGTGCCAGCAGCTATTACAGGGGAGACGAGCAGTACTTC

V: TRBV20-1
D: .
J: TRBJ2-3
size: .
CDR3: CSASRTDTQYF
DNA: TGCAGTGCCAGTCGAACAGATACGCAGTATTTT

V: TRBV29-1
D: TRBD1
J: TRBJ1-2
size: .
CDR3: CSVGTGDAYGYTF
DNA: TGCAGCGTTGGAACAGGGGACGCCTATGGCTACACCTTC

V: TRBV6-5
D: .
J: TRBJ2-7
size: .
CDR3: CASSKPGVMYF
DNA: TGTGCCAGCAGTAAACCCGGGGTGATGTACTTC

V: TRBV29-1
D: .
J: TRBJ1-1
size: .
CDR3: CSVEDLTVRAFF
DNA: TGCAGCGTTGAAGATCTGACAGTTCGAGCTTTCTTT

V: TRBV11-3
D: TRBD1
J: TRBJ1-1
size: once
CDR3: CASSLDQGARAFF
DNA: TGTGCCAGCAGCTTAGACCAGGGGGCGCGAGCTTTCTTT

V: TRBV7-8
D: .
J: TRBJ1-4
size: .
CDR3: CASSLEGVDEKLFF
DNA: TGTGCCAGCAGCTTAGAAGGGGTGGATGAAAAACTGTTTTTT

V: TRBV11-2
D: .
J: TRBJ2-5
size: .
CDR3: CASSLDPPAGETQYF
DNA: TGTGCCAGCAGCTTGGATCCTCCGGCGGGGGAGACCCAGTACTTC

V: TRBV5-6
D: .
J: TRBJ1-2
size: .
CDR3: CASSLASDYGYTF
DNA: TGTGCCAGCAGCTTGGCGTCAGACTATGGCTACACCTTC

V: TRBV5-1
D: .
J: TRBJ1-5
size: .
CDR3: CASSHAGGSNQPQHF
DNA: TGCGCCAGCAGCCATGCCGGAGGTAGCAATCAGCCCCAGCATTTT

V: TRBV6-5
D: TRBD2
J: TRBJ2-1
size: .
CDR3: CASTSGTSGRNEQFF
DNA: TGTGCCAGTACGTCCGGGACTAGCGGGAGAAATGAGCAGTTCTTC

V: TRBV6-5
D: TRBD1
J: TRBJ2-7
size: .
CDR3: CASSYADRGGSYEQYF
DNA: TGTGCCAGCAGTTACGCCGACAGGGGAGGTTCCTACGAGCAGTACTTC

V: TRBV29-1
D: TRBD2
J: TRBJ2-1
size: .
CDR3: CSVVWVAGGYEQFF
DNA: TGCAGCGTTGTGTGGGTAGCGGGAGGATATGAGCAGTTCTTC

V: TRBV6-6
D: TRBD1
J: TRBJ2-7
size: .
CDR3: CASRRTGTNYEQYF
DNA: TGTGCCAGCAGGCGGACAGGGACGAACTACGAGCAGTACTTC

V: TRBV18
D: TRBD2
J: TRBJ2-3
size: .
CDR3: CASSTTSGASTDTQYF
DNA: TGTGCCAGCTCAACGACTAGCGGGGCTAGCACAGATACGCAGTATTTT

V: TRBV19
D: .
J: TRBJ2-1
size: .
CDR3: CASSIHSYNEQFF
DNA: TGTGCCAGTAGTATACACTCCTACAATGAGCAGTTCTTC

V: TRBV6-5
D: .
J: TRBJ2-2
size: .
CDR3: CASSYSAGNTGELFF
DNA: TGTGCCAGCAGTTACTCTGCGGGGAACACCGGGGAGCTGTTTTTT

V: TRBV7-6
D: .
J: TRBJ1-3
size: .
CDR3: CASSSQAGNTIYF
DNA: TGTGCCAGCAGCTCACAGGCAGGAAACACCATATATTTT

V: TRBV7-9
D: TRBD2
J: TRBJ2-2
size: .
CDR3: CARPGLAGGRNTGELFF
DNA: TGTGCCAGACCGGGACTAGCGGGAGGTCGTAACACCGGGGAGCTGTTTTTT

V: TRBV28
D: TRBD1
J: TRBJ1-2
size: once
CDR3: CASSHPRTGPNYGYTF
DNA: TGTGCCAGCAGCCACCCAAGGACAGGGCCGAACTATGGCTACACCTTC

V: TRBV7-9
D: .
J: TRBJ1-2
size: .
CDR3: CASSLGTDLFGYTF
DNA: TGTGCCAGCAGCTTAGGGACAGACCTTTTTGGCTACACCTTC

V: TRBV28
D: TRBD1
J: TRBJ1-5
size: .
CDR3: CASRGGWSGQPQHF
DNA: TGTGCCAGCAGAGGGGGCTGGAGTGGTCAGCCCCAGCATTTT

V: TRBV9
D: .
J: TRBJ2-1
size: .
CDR3: CASSVGTPYNEQFF
DNA: TGTGCCAGCAGCGTTGGGACACCCTACAATGAGCAGTTCTTC

V: TRBV28
D: .
J: TRBJ2-5
size: .
CDR3: CASSFGGRGRETQYF
DNA: TGTGCCAGCAGTTTTGGGGGCAGGGGAAGAGAGACCCAGTACTTC

V: TRBV5-6
D: TRBD1
J: TRBJ2-7
size: .
CDR3: CASSLGQGTWWFYEQYF
DNA: TGTGCCAGCAGCTTAGGACAGGGGACGTGGTGGTTCTACGAGCAGTACTTC

V: TRBV9
D: TRBD1
J: TRBJ1-1
size: .
CDR3: CASSVAVGTGISAEAFF
DNA: TGTGCCAGCAGCGTAGCTGTGGGGACAGGGATATCCGCTGAAGCTTTCTTT

V: TRBV5-1
D: TRBD1
J: TRBJ2-5
size: .
CDR3: CASSLEGTERETQYF
DNA: TGCGCCAGCAGCTTGGAGGGGACAGAAAGAGAGACCCAGTACTTC

V: TRBV5-1
D: .
J: TRBJ1-3
size: .
CDR3: CASSFSIQGPIAGNTIYF
DNA: TGCGCCAGCAGCTTCTCTATTCAGGGGCCCATCGCTGGAAACACCATATATTTT

V: TRBV12-5
D: .
J: TRBJ2-1
size: .
CDR3: CASGLTGSPYNEQFF
DNA: TGTGCTAGTGGTTTGACAGGGTCACCCTACAATGAGCAGTTCTTC

V: TRBV18
D: .
J: TRBJ2-1
size: .
CDR3: CASSPRANNRVSYNEQFF
DNA: TGTGCCAGCTCACCTCGGGCCAATAACAGGGTTTCCTACAATGAGCAGTTCTTC